The source of this T cell receptor (beta chain) is a study of T cell repertoires in cytomegalovirus infection. For the study at large: Indications came from public TCR beta signatures; they pointed to CMV infection and to a matching HLA type. Study observations and caveats: Ex vivo responses were dominated by HLA-C-restricted CMV-specific TCR beta clonotypes. Accumulated public TCR beta family frequency recognized individuals carrying CMV together with the relevant HLA.

Losses at the gene ends were 2 bases for V and 7 bases for J; bases not matched to a gene: 6. This CDR3 spans 15 amino acids. Germline V CDR1 and CDR2: SGHTA, FQGNSA. TCRdb passed the reads through MiXCR, listing each CDR3 protein once. The profile shows 150,000 to 200,000 distinct CDR3 sequences, roughly 27% of them singletons. A word on this clonotype: Its antigen remains unidentified.

Sequences were obtained from PBMCs. The chain employs TRBV7-2 and TRBJ1-4; the match to TRBD1 covers 8 bases. The TCR sequence derives from a human donor in good health (CMV status not recorded). Some clones in this sample may be carry-over from other donors' samples. The CDR3 sequence is CASSLQGARLEKLFF. The CDR3 coding sequence is TGTGCCAGCAGCTTACAGGGGGCGCGACTTGAAAAACTGTTTTTT.